This T cell receptor (beta chain) was documented in a study of healthy donors' naive CD4 and CD8 T cells. General study results and limits: A reported CD4+/CD8+ bias affected most V and J genes in naive cells.

A linear amplification protocol produced the TCR libraries from roughly 480 ng of total RNA. Each CDR3 protein gets one entry after TCRdb re-called the reads with MiXCR. The table includes about 180,000 distinct CDR3 sequences, 65% to 75% detected once. The trim removed 0 bases at V and 6 bases at J, leaving 7 bases unmatched. This CDR3 is built from 15 residues. The V gene's germline CDR1 is MNHEY and CDR2 SMNVEV (reference sequence). This clonotype was picked up a small number of times. Its specificity is unknown. Material: naive CD4+ and CD8+ T cells sorted from blood, pooled from several donors. This chain links TRBV27 with TRBJ1-2; 7 nucleotides match TRBD1. The TCR was taken from a pool of human donors in good health; the sample pools cells from several healthy donors. The DNA of the CDR3 is TGTGCCAGCAGTTTATCGAGGCGAGGGGGCAATGGCTACACCTTC. This codes for CASSLSRRGGNGYTF.